Sequencing of this T cell receptor beta chain was carried out in a study of T cell responses to AZD1222 COVID-19 vaccine. Study-wide results and caveats: A mostly white British donor set with more females was recruited, and clonal diversity was possibly underestimated. Vaccine-related CD4 TCRs covered spike, predominating at 160-218 and 743-854. Repertoires were sampled only after the peak T cell response.

Second-dose recipients at about 4 or about 12 weeks were treated as one pooled group. Turning to this clone: Its antigen is as yet unknown.

TCRdb keeps only in-frame clones here, not all; method: immunoSEQ multiplex PCR. The table includes 150,000 to 200,000 clones, 70% to 90% detected once. The receptor was isolated from an adult who received the AZD1222 COVID-19 vaccine. Sequencing used peripheral blood, obtained 28 days after the second AZD1222 dose.

The CDR3 coding sequence is TGTGCCAGCAACAGCGCTCTATACAATGAGCAGTTCTTC. Its translation: CASNSALYNEQFF. This chain links TRBV6-5 with TRBJ2-1; no firm D call. The germline gives CDR1 MNHEY, CDR2 SVGAGI. Trimming cost V 7 bases and J 4 bases, with 11 bases left between them. The CDR3 runs 13 residues.